This is a list of T cell receptor beta chains from one sample in a study of blood T cell repertoires in COVID-19. Data came from immunoSEQ multiplex PCR; TCRdb stores just in-frame clones and leaves some out. The sample includes more than 200,000 clones, approximately 86% of them seen just once. The sequencing sample was made of peripheral blood. The receptors originated from a man under 40 with active or convalescent COVID-19. The CDR3 runs from the conserved cysteine through the conserved F or W. Each record gives: D gene, clone size, J gene, V gene, CDR3 DNA, CDR3 protein. The D gene is left open where the match is weak. Clone size is shown for a subset of rows, as once, few, many or a class of expanded clone.

d_call: TRBD1; clone_size: NA; j_call: TRBJ1-6; v_call: TRBV9; cdr3_nt: TGTGCCAGCAGCAAACGGACAGGGGAGAATTCACCCCTCCACTTT; cdr3_aa: CASSKRTGENSPLHF
d_call: TRBD2; clone_size: NA; j_call: TRBJ2-3; v_call: TRBV4-1; cdr3_nt: TGCGCCAGCACCCAAATACTAGCGGGGGGGGGTGCAGATACGCAGTATTTT; cdr3_aa: CASTQILAGGGADTQYF
d_call: TRBD2; clone_size: NA; j_call: TRBJ2-1; v_call: TRBV13; cdr3_nt: TGTGCCAGCAGCCCGCCAGCGGGGGGATACAATGAGCAGTTCTTC; cdr3_aa: CASSPPAGGYNEQFF
d_call: NA; clone_size: NA; j_call: TRBJ1-6; v_call: TRBV27; cdr3_nt: TGTGCCAGCAGTCCCTATAAGGGTGCGGGTTCACCCCTCCACTTT; cdr3_aa: CASSPYKGAGSPLHF
d_call: NA; clone_size: NA; j_call: TRBJ2-3; v_call: TRBV6-1; cdr3_nt: TGTGCCAGCAGTGAAGGGGTAGCTTCTGGCACAGATACGCAGTATTTT; cdr3_aa: CASSEGVASGTDTQYF
d_call: NA; clone_size: NA; j_call: TRBJ1-1; v_call: TRBV12-3/TRBV12-4; cdr3_nt: TGTGCCAGCAGTTTGCCGAGCCCTGAAGCTTTCTTT; cdr3_aa: CASSLPSPEAFF
d_call: TRBD1; clone_size: NA; j_call: TRBJ1-6; v_call: TRBV6-1; cdr3_nt: TGTGCCAGCAGTGAGACCTGGGACAGTTATAATTCACCCCTCCACTTT; cdr3_aa: CASSETWDSYNSPLHF
d_call: NA; clone_size: few; j_call: TRBJ1-4; v_call: TRBV5-4; cdr3_nt: TGTGCCAGCAGCTTGGGGCAGGGAGGTGAAAAACTGTTTTTT; cdr3_aa: CASSLGQGGEKLFF
d_call: NA; clone_size: NA; j_call: TRBJ1-2; v_call: TRBV12-3/TRBV12-4; cdr3_nt: TGTGCCAGCAGTTTAAGGGGAATCGGTGGCTACACCTTC; cdr3_aa: CASSLRGIGGYTF
d_call: NA; clone_size: NA; j_call: TRBJ2-7; v_call: TRBV10-3; cdr3_nt: TGTGCCATCAGTGATCCAGGGGCGAGCTCCTACGAGCAGTACTTC; cdr3_aa: CAISDPGASSYEQYF
d_call: TRBD1; clone_size: NA; j_call: TRBJ1-1; v_call: TRBV30; cdr3_nt: TGTGCCTGGAGTGACAGGGGACGTAAAGCTTTCTTT; cdr3_aa: CAWSDRGRKAFF
d_call: TRBD1; clone_size: NA; j_call: TRBJ1-1; v_call: TRBV19; cdr3_nt: TGTGCCAGTAGCCGGGACAGGAACACTGAAGCTTTCTTT; cdr3_aa: CASSRDRNTEAFF
d_call: NA; clone_size: once; j_call: TRBJ2-7; v_call: TRBV7-2; cdr3_nt: TGTGCCAGCAGCCCTCAGATTCGGACAGCTACCTACGAGCAGTACTTC; cdr3_aa: CASSPQIRTATYEQYF
d_call: TRBD1; clone_size: few; j_call: TRBJ1-2; v_call: TRBV16; cdr3_nt: TGTGCCAGCAGCCAATTTGAGGGACAGAACTATGGCTACACCTTC; cdr3_aa: CASSQFEGQNYGYTF
d_call: NA; clone_size: NA; j_call: TRBJ2-7; v_call: TRBV5-6; cdr3_nt: TGTGCCAGCAGCTTGCGGCGGCAGGGTCACTCCCACGAGCAGTACTTC; cdr3_aa: CASSLRRQGHSHEQYF
d_call: NA; clone_size: NA; j_call: TRBJ1-5; v_call: TRBV6-5; cdr3_nt: TGTGCCAGCAGTTACGGGCAGGGAAATCAGCCCCAGCATTTT; cdr3_aa: CASSYGQGNQPQHF
d_call: NA; clone_size: NA; j_call: TRBJ2-7; v_call: TRBV30; cdr3_nt: TGTGCCTGGAGTTCGACAGGAGCCAAGGCCTACGAGCAGTACTTC; cdr3_aa: CAWSSTGAKAYEQYF
d_call: TRBD2; clone_size: NA; j_call: TRBJ2-2; v_call: TRBV5-4; cdr3_nt: TGTGCCAGCAGCTTGTCTGTAGCGGGAAATACCGGGGAGCTGTTTTTT; cdr3_aa: CASSLSVAGNTGELFF
d_call: NA; clone_size: NA; j_call: TRBJ1-1; v_call: TRBV4-3; cdr3_nt: TGCGCCAGCAGCCAAGATATATTCAGGGGCTCTGAAGCTTTCTTT; cdr3_aa: CASSQDIFRGSEAFF
d_call: NA; clone_size: NA; j_call: TRBJ2-7; v_call: TRBV29-1; cdr3_nt: TGCAGCGTTGTTGTACAGGGCGCCTACGAGCAGTACTTC; cdr3_aa: CSVVVQGAYEQYF
d_call: TRBD1; clone_size: NA; j_call: TRBJ1-2; v_call: TRBV9; cdr3_nt: TGTGCCAGCAGCGTCGGGCAGGGGGATGGCTACACCTTC; cdr3_aa: CASSVGQGDGYTF
d_call: NA; clone_size: NA; j_call: TRBJ1-2; v_call: TRBV28; cdr3_nt: TGTGCCACCTCGTCGGGGTCTGGCTACACCTTC; cdr3_aa: CATSSGSGYTF
d_call: NA; clone_size: NA; j_call: TRBJ1-1; v_call: TRBV7-9; cdr3_nt: TGTGCCAGCAGCTTAGCGTTGGGCCGGTCCGATGAAGCTTTCTTT; cdr3_aa: CASSLALGRSDEAFF
d_call: TRBD2; clone_size: NA; j_call: TRBJ2-3; v_call: TRBV19; cdr3_nt: TGTGCCAGTAGTATCTCGGGGGGGGGCCTCACAGATACGCAGTATTTT; cdr3_aa: CASSISGGGLTDTQYF
d_call: TRBD1; clone_size: medium-sized; j_call: TRBJ1-5; v_call: TRBV5-3; cdr3_nt: TGTGCCAGAAGCCCAGGACAGGTCAAGGTCTATAGCAATCAGCCCCAGCATTTT; cdr3_aa: CARSPGQVKVYSNQPQHF
d_call: NA; clone_size: once; j_call: TRBJ2-7; v_call: TRBV5-1; cdr3_nt: TGCGCCAGCAGCTTAGAAGGGCGGGACGAGCAGTACTTC; cdr3_aa: CASSLEGRDEQYF
d_call: NA; clone_size: once; j_call: TRBJ2-3; v_call: TRBV12-3/TRBV12-4; cdr3_nt: TGTGCCAGCAGTTTATGGGAGGATACGCAGTATTTT; cdr3_aa: CASSLWEDTQYF
d_call: NA; clone_size: NA; j_call: TRBJ2-5; v_call: TRBV27; cdr3_nt: TGTGCCAGCAGCCCGAGGAACCCGGAGACCCAGTACTTC; cdr3_aa: CASSPRNPETQYF
d_call: NA; clone_size: NA; j_call: TRBJ1-6; v_call: TRBV14; cdr3_nt: TGTGCCAGCAGGATGGGGGCTAATAATTCACCCCTCCACTTT; cdr3_aa: CASRMGANNSPLHF
d_call: NA; clone_size: NA; j_call: TRBJ1-5; v_call: TRBV4-2; cdr3_nt: TGTGCCAGCAGCCAAGATGGCGGGGCATCTCAGCCCCAGCATTTT; cdr3_aa: CASSQDGGASQPQHF
d_call: NA; clone_size: few; j_call: TRBJ1-3; v_call: TRBV19; cdr3_nt: TGTGCCAGCAGTCGTCGGTCTGGAAACACCATATATTTT; cdr3_aa: CASSRRSGNTIYF
d_call: NA; clone_size: NA; j_call: TRBJ2-7; v_call: TRBV27; cdr3_nt: TGTGCCTCCTCCAGGGTCGAGCCGGGCGAGCAGTACTTC; cdr3_aa: CASSRVEPGEQYF
d_call: NA; clone_size: once; j_call: TRBJ1-2; v_call: TRBV3-1/TRBV3-2; cdr3_nt: TGTGCCAGCAGCCAAGGGGGCTATAACTATGGCTACACCTTC; cdr3_aa: CASSQGGYNYGYTF
d_call: NA; clone_size: NA; j_call: TRBJ2-2; v_call: TRBV11-2; cdr3_nt: TGTGCCAGCAGCTTAGAATGGACAGTTTCCGGGGAGCTGTTTTTT; cdr3_aa: CASSLEWTVSGELFF
d_call: TRBD1; clone_size: NA; j_call: TRBJ1-5; v_call: TRBV9; cdr3_nt: TGTGCCAGCAGCGTAACGGGACAGTATAATCAGCCCCAGCATTTT; cdr3_aa: CASSVTGQYNQPQHF
d_call: NA; clone_size: NA; j_call: TRBJ1-1; v_call: TRBV30; cdr3_nt: TGTGCCTGGAGTCTGGAGGGGACCACTGAAGCTTTCTTT; cdr3_aa: CAWSLEGTTEAFF
d_call: NA; clone_size: NA; j_call: TRBJ2-1; v_call: TRBV2; cdr3_nt: TGTGCCAGCAGTGAAACGGCCCATACAAGGGGCGATTGGGATGAGCAGTTCTTC; cdr3_aa: CASSETAHTRGDWDEQFF
d_call: TRBD1; clone_size: few; j_call: TRBJ1-5; v_call: TRBV9; cdr3_nt: TGTGCCAGCAGCGTCACAGGGGGCAATCAGCCCCAGCATTTT; cdr3_aa: CASSVTGGNQPQHF
d_call: NA; clone_size: NA; j_call: TRBJ2-1; v_call: TRBV29-1; cdr3_nt: TGCAGCGTTGCTCCTAGAGACAATGAGCAGTTCTTC; cdr3_aa: CSVAPRDNEQFF